A selection of T cell receptor beta chains follows, all from one sample in a study of T-cell reconstitution after alpha-beta-depleted transplantation in children. TCRdb independently ran MiXCR on the PCR reads; one entry per CDR3 protein. The sample lists about 98,000 distinct CDR3 sequences; around 22% were seen once. The sequencing here drew on PBMCs, taken before TCRalphabeta/CD19-depleted stem cell transplant. The receptors originated from a boy between 2 and 10 years old with acute lymphoblastic leukemia, due to receive a stem cell transplant. CDR3s include the opening cysteine and the closing phenylalanine or tryptophan. The D gene is left open where the match is weak. Size values are once, few and many counts, or a class for expanded clones, and some rows have none.

clone_size,v_call,j_call,d_call,cdr3_aa,cdr3_nt
NA,TRBV19,TRBJ2-7,NA,CASSDSYEQYF,TGTGCCAGTAGTGACTCCTACGAGCAGTACTTC
few,TRBV7-3,TRBJ2-1,NA,CASSLINSFYNEQFF,TGTGCCAGCAGCTTAATTAATAGCTTCTACAATGAGCAGTTCTTC
NA,TRBV20-1,TRBJ2-7,TRBD2,CSAALTSGGGEQYF,TGCAGTGCTGCACTGACTAGCGGAGGGGGCGAGCAGTACTTC
medium-sized,TRBV11-2,TRBJ2-2,NA,CASSLNAGNTGELFF,TGTGCCAGCAGCTTAAATGCAGGAAACACCGGGGAGCTGTTTTTT
few,TRBV30,TRBJ2-1,TRBD2,CAWSRSSGGAYEQFF,TGTGCCTGGAGCCGGTCTAGCGGAGGGGCCTATGAGCAGTTCTTC
few,TRBV7-8,TRBJ1-4,NA,CASSLDRANEKLFF,TGTGCCAGCAGCTTAGACAGGGCTAATGAAAAACTGTTTTTT
NA,TRBV10-3,TRBJ2-7,TRBD1,CASTGTAIREQYF,TGTGCCAGTACCGGGACAGCCATTCGCGAGCAGTACTTC
many,TRBV7-6,TRBJ2-3,NA,CASSSSLDTQYF,TGTGCCAGCAGCTCGTCTTTGGATACGCAGTATTTT
once,TRBV9,TRBJ2-1,TRBD1,CASSPGGGAGPTNEQFF,TGTGCCAGCAGCCCAGGGGGCGGGGCGGGGCCAACGAATGAGCAGTTCTTC
few,TRBV4-1,TRBJ1-6,NA,CASSQVRDSPLHF,TGCGCCAGCAGCCAAGTGCGGGATTCACCCCTCCACTTT
few,TRBV7-8,TRBJ2-1,NA,CASRPRGVNEQFF,TGTGCCAGCAGGCCCAGGGGAGTCAATGAGCAGTTCTTC
once,TRBV6-5,TRBJ2-1,NA,CASSHPAMGQFF,TGTGCCAGCAGTCATCCGGCCATGGGGCAGTTCTTC
NA,TRBV7-6,TRBJ2-1,TRBD2,CASSPGTSGGAYEQFF,TGTGCCAGCAGCCCTGGGACTAGCGGAGGGGCATATGAGCAGTTCTTC
many,TRBV6-1,TRBJ2-1,TRBD2,CASRLAGGLEQFF,TGTGCCAGCAGACTAGCGGGAGGCCTAGAGCAGTTCTTC
NA,TRBV4-1,TRBJ2-3,NA,CASSQDFSDTQYF,TGCGCCAGCAGCCAAGATTTTTCAGATACGCAGTATTTT
few,TRBV5-1,TRBJ2-2,TRBD2,CASSQTASGSTGELFF,TGCGCCAGCAGCCAGACGGCTAGCGGGAGCACCGGGGAGCTGTTTTTT
NA,TRBV15,TRBJ2-1,TRBD1,CATTRTGNNEQFF,TGTGCCACCACCCGGACAGGGAACAATGAGCAGTTCTTC
few,TRBV5-1,TRBJ1-2,NA,CASSSEELSYGYTF,TGCGCCAGCAGCAGTGAGGAGCTTTCCTATGGCTACACCTTC
NA,TRBV2,TRBJ2-7,TRBD2,CASSYSGGDTYEQYF,TGTGCCAGCAGTTACAGCGGGGGAGATACCTACGAGCAGTACTTC
few,TRBV28,TRBJ2-7,NA,CASRSPGYEQYF,TGTGCCAGCAGGTCCCCTGGGTACGAGCAGTACTTC
many,TRBV7-8,TRBJ2-7,TRBD2,CASSLATSGSTYEQYF,TGTGCCAGCAGCTTAGCGACTAGCGGGTCGACCTACGAGCAGTACTTC
NA,TRBV20-1,TRBJ2-1,NA,CSAPKTSGNEQFF,TGCAGTGCCCCGAAGACTAGTGGGAATGAGCAGTTCTTC
few,TRBV15,TRBJ2-3,NA,CATSRRTNKDTQYF,TGTGCCACCAGCAGGCGGACCAATAAGGATACGCAGTATTTT
many,TRBV28,TRBJ2-7,NA,CASSLNWNEQYF,TGTGCCAGCAGTTTAAATTGGAACGAGCAGTACTTC
NA,TRBV20-1,TRBJ1-3,NA,CSARVYSGNTIYF,TGCAGTGCCCGGGTCTACTCTGGAAACACCATATATTTT
once,TRBV5-5,TRBJ1-2,TRBD1,CASSHRTGDGYTF,TGTGCCAGCAGCCACCGGACAGGGGATGGCTACACCTTC
few,TRBV20-1,TRBJ1-1,NA,CSASIYGKYTEAFF,TGCAGTGCTAGCATATACGGGAAGTACACTGAAGCTTTCTTT
NA,TRBV11-2,TRBJ2-6,TRBD2,CASSLEASGGSGANVLTF,TGTGCCAGCAGCTTAGAAGCTAGCGGAGGCTCTGGGGCCAACGTCCTGACTTTC
NA,TRBV20-1,TRBJ2-1,TRBD2,CSARPPGLASGYEQFF,TGCAGTGCTCGCCCCCCGGGACTAGCATCTGGCTATGAGCAGTTCTTC
few,TRBV28,TRBJ1-5,NA,CASSLLAGDQPQHF,TGTGCCAGCAGTTTACTTGCCGGCGATCAGCCCCAGCATTTT
many,TRBV5-1,TRBJ2-5,NA,CASSAGQEETQYF,TGCGCCAGCAGCGCGGGACAAGAAGAGACCCAGTACTTC
NA,TRBV9,TRBJ2-5,NA,CASSVDRPGETQYF,TGTGCCAGCAGCGTAGATCGGCCAGGAGAGACCCAGTACTTC